The 30 T cell receptor beta chains below all came from one sample that was sequenced in a study of shared clonotypes between healthy human individuals. Some clones are missing from TCRdb's copy, which holds only in-frame ones; the method was immunoSEQ multiplex PCR. The sample holds about 2.3 million clones, approximately 93% seen once. The sequenced sample was naive CD4+ T cells from PBMCs. Subset reported: CD45RA+ positively selected. Receptors originate from a young man in good health. Some clones in this sample may be carry-over from other donors' samples.

The V and J genes are TRBV7-3 and TRBJ2-7, with D possibly TRBD2 on 5 matching bases. The CDR3 has 16 residues. V gave up 2 bases and J gave up 2 bases, with 16 bases separating them. Germline V lookup: CDR1 SGHTA, CDR2 FQGTGA. CDR3 DNA: TGTGCCAGCAGCTTACAAGCCGGGAACCCCCCCTACGAGCAGTACTTC. It codes for CASSLQAGNPPYEQYF.

In regard to this clone: This specimen includes other DNA sequences encoding the same CDR3. The chain uses TRBV30 and TRBJ2-7; possibly TRBD2 for D (5 bases). The V and J ends lost 2 bases and 3 bases respectively, with 8 bases between them. This CDR3 is 12 amino acids long. Germline V gives CDR1 GTSNPN, CDR2 SVGIG (reference sequence). The CDR3 DNA reads TGTGCCTGGAGTCCTACTAGCTACGAGCAGTACTTC. It specifies CAWSPTSYEQYF.

The table lists this clone with a few counts. V is TRBV27 and J is TRBJ2-7; 9 bases line up with TRBD1. J lost 6 bases, V lost 7 bases, and 7 bases had no gene match. This CDR3 region has 13 residues. Germline assignment: CDR1 MNHEY and CDR2 SMNVEV (reference sequence). The CDR3 region is CASIGDRAREQYF. The CDR3 region has the DNA TGTGCCAGCATCGGGGACAGGGCGCGCGAGCAGTACTTC.

V and J are TRBV27 and TRBJ2-1; a possible D gene is TRBD2 (6 bases). V was pared by 7 bases and J by 8 bases, with 21 bases between. The CDR3 covers 15 residues. The V gene's germline CDR1 is MNHEY and CDR2 SMNVEV (reference sequence). For the CDR3, the DNA is TGTGCCAGCACCCGGGGTACTAGCCCGGACGATGAGCAGTTCTTC. This translates into CASTRGTSPDDEQFF.

V is TRBV10-2 and J is TRBJ2-2; possible D gene TRBD2, 7 bases. Germline CDR1 and CDR2: WSHSY and SAAADI. V was shortened by 4 bases and J by 3 bases, with 15 bases between the two germline ends. The CDR3 runs 16 residues. CDR3 sequence: CASSGGGRRDTGELFF. Written as DNA, the CDR3 is TGCGCCAGCAGTGGGGGGGGCAGGCGGGACACCGGGGAGCTGTTTTTT.

This sequence joins TRBV7-2 and TRBJ2-4, with a tentative D call TRBD1 (5 bases). This CDR3 spans 14 amino acids. The ends were cut back, 5 bases at V and 8 bases at J, with 16 bases in the middle. Germline loops: CDR1 SGHTA, CDR2 FQGNSA. The CDR3 region has the DNA TGTGCCAGCAGCCCAGAGGCAGGGCAGGACATTCAGTACTTC. Translating gives CASSPEAGQDIQYF.

As to this clone: Additional DNA sequences in this sample encode the identical CDR3. V gene TRBV7-9 combines with J gene TRBJ2-3; tentative D call: TRBD1 (5 bases). Germline CDR1 reads SEHNR; CDR2 reads FQNEAQ (reference sequence). Trimming removed 1 base at V and 3 bases at J, with 11 bases between. The CDR3 spans 15 residues. The CDR3 loop reads CASSLEGRLTDTQYF. In nucleotides, the CDR3 is TGTGCCAGCAGCTTAGAGGGGCGATTGACAGATACGCAGTATTTT.

V gene TRBV5-6 combines with J gene TRBJ1-5; no firm D call. The V end lost 1 base, the J end lost 6 bases, and 14 bases lay between the germline ends. Germline V gives CDR1 SGHDT, CDR2 YYEEEE. This CDR3 contains 15 residues. Here the CDR3 DNA reads TGTGCCAGCAGCTTGTTCGCAGATTCGACTCAGCCCCAGCATTTT. This codes for CASSLFADSTQPQHF.

The CDR3 loop reads CASSLRTGDNTGELFF. In nucleotides, the CDR3 is TGCGCCAGCAGCTTAAGGACAGGGGATAACACCGGGGAGCTGTTTTTT. The V and J genes are TRBV5-1 and TRBJ2-2; TRBD1 aligns across 9 bases. V was pared by 2 bases and J by 2 bases, with 4 bases of the junction left unmatched. Germline V gene lookup returns CDR1 SGHRS and CDR2 YFSETQ. This CDR3 has 16 amino acids.

CDR3 region: CAISETQGNQPQHF. DNA of the CDR3: TGTGCCATCAGTGAGACACAGGGGAATCAGCCCCAGCATTTT. This rearrangement joins TRBV10-3 to TRBJ1-5; 7 bases fit TRBD1. Per the germline V gene, CDR1 is ENHRY and CDR2 is SYGVKD. The junction had 2 bases not matched to a gene; V was cut back by 2 bases and J by 4 bases. This CDR3 spans 14 amino acids.

V is TRBV7-2 and J is TRBJ2-6; D is undetermined. Germline-derived CDR1 and CDR2 are SGHTA and FQGNSA. V was clipped by 6 bases and J by 1 base, with 13 bases between them. The CDR3 length is 16 residues. CDR3 protein: CASSYNPVSGANVLTF. The CDR3 DNA reads as TGTGCCAGCAGTTACAATCCGGTATCTGGGGCCAACGTCCTGACTTTC.

J is TRBJ2-7 and V is TRBV5-1, with 7 bases lining up with TRBD2. The CDR3 totals 17 residues. Per germline, CDR1 SGHRS and CDR2 YFSETQ. V lost 0 bases, J lost 6 bases, and 15 bases stayed unmatched. The CDR3 bases are TGCGCCAGCAGCTTGGCCGATGGTGCGGGAGCGACCCGCGAGCAGTACTTC. Encoded protein: CASSLADGAGATREQYF.

The gene calls are TRBV5-1 and TRBJ1-2, with 7 bases that match TRBD1. Germline CDR1 SGHRS, CDR2 YFSETQ. The CDR3 extends over 14 amino acids. V was pared by 0 bases and J by 7 bases, with 6 bases of the junction left unmatched. The CDR3 is CASSLGEGALGYTF. The CDR3 region has the DNA TGCGCCAGCAGCTTGGGGGAGGGGGCCCTTGGCTACACCTTC.

The chain joins TRBV11-2 to TRBJ1-1; D is unresolved. Germline values: CDR1 SGHAT, CDR2 FQNNGV. CDR3 length: 14 amino acids. V lost 5 bases to trimming and J lost 8 bases, with 18 bases between them. CDR3 protein: CASSPGGRAAEAFF. CDR3 in DNA: TGTGCCAGCAGCCCGGGAGGAAGAGCTGCGGAAGCTTTCTTT.

The J gene is TRBJ1-5, the V gene TRBV2; D may be TRBD1 (5 bases). Trimming cost V 4 bases and J 4 bases, with 17 bases left between them. Germline assignment: CDR1 SNHLY and CDR2 FYNNEI. This CDR3 is built from 16 residues. CDR3 sequence reads: CASSGGAPLGNQPQHF. In DNA, the CDR3 is TGTGCCAGCAGTGGCGGGGCCCCCCTTGGTAATCAGCCCCAGCATTTT. Full variable domain (remainder filled in from reference TRBV2 and TRBJ1-5): EPEVTQTPSHQVTQMGQEVILRCVPISNHLYFYWYRQILGQKVEFLVSFYNNEISEKSEIFDDQFSVERPDGSNFTLKIRSTKLEDSAMYFCASSGGAPLGNQPQHFGDGTRLSIL.

This sequence joins TRBV4-2 and TRBJ2-5; D is unresolved. Germline CDR1 reads LGHNA; CDR2 reads YNFKEQ. The CDR3 is 14 residues long. Between the trimmed V and J ends, which lost 1 base and 5 bases, there was a span of 11 bases. CDR3 residues: CASSQGPITETQYF. The CDR3 DNA sequence: TGTGCCAGCAGCCAAGGACCTATTACGGAGACCCAGTACTTC.

CDR3 region: CASSRLANTGELFF. The CDR3 DNA reads TGCGCCAGCAGCCGACTAGCGAACACCGGGGAGCTGTTTTTT. V usage is TRBV5-1 and J usage is TRBJ2-2; D perhaps matches TRBD2 (6 bases). CDR1 and CDR2 from the germline V gene are SGHRS and YFSETQ. The CDR3 extends over 14 amino acids. V lost 4 bases to trimming and J lost 0 bases, with 7 bases between them.

V and J are TRBV5-1 and TRBJ2-1, with 7 bases aligning to TRBD1. Germline-derived CDR1 and CDR2 are SGHRS and YFSETQ. V dropped 7 bases and J dropped 0; count of bases not matched to a gene: 10. The CDR3 totals 16 residues. The CDR3 reads CASAYNRDSSYNEQFF. CDR3 nucleotides: TGCGCCAGCGCGTACAATCGGGACAGCTCCTACAATGAGCAGTTCTTC.

The J gene is TRBJ2-6, the V gene TRBV29-1; TRBD2 is a possible D gene (5 bases). The CDR3 covers 14 residues. Germline assignment: CDR1 SQVTM and CDR2 ANQGSEA. Trimming removed 2 bases at V and 4 bases at J, with 9 bases between. The CDR3 is CSVESGLGANVLTF. CDR3 coding DNA: TGCAGCGTTGAAAGCGGTCTCGGGGCCAACGTCCTGACTTTC. The full variable domain, completed using reference TRBV29-1 and TRBJ2-6, is SAVISQKPSRDICQRGTSLTIQCQVDSQVTMMFWYRQQPGQSLTLIATANQGSEATYESGFVIDKFPISRPNLTFSTLTVSNMSPEDSSIYLCSVESGLGANVLTFGAGSRLTVL.

Concerning this clone: The same CDR3 arises from other DNA sequences in this sample as well. This chain connects TRBV7-3 to TRBJ2-7; D uncertain. CDR1 and CDR2 from the germline V gene are SGHTA and FQGTGA. Deletions cut 2 bases from V and 1 base from J, with 12 bases between. The CDR3 totals 15 residues. CDR3 coding DNA: TGTGCCAGCAGCTTAGGAGTCGCCCCTTCCTACGAGCAGTACTTC. This gives the protein CASSLGVAPSYEQYF.

On this clone: Sequence at one end of the junction differs from germline and may be a read error. The chain employs TRBV5-3 and TRBJ1-2, with unresolved D. TRBV5-3 is an open reading frame, and its role is uncertain. The CDR3 has 14 amino acids. CDR3 nucleotides: TGTGCCAGCAGCTTGGTGTCTCCTCGGTATGGCTACACCTTC. This gives the protein CASSLVSPRYGYTF.

Only a few counts were recorded for this clone. Other DNA sequences in this specimen translate into the identical CDR3. V is TRBV2 and J is TRBJ1-1, with D unresolved. This CDR3 region has 12 residues. Germline assignment: CDR1 SNHLY and CDR2 FYNNEI. V was pared by 5 bases and J by 4 bases, with 8 bases between. CDR3: CASSRERTEAFF. Written as DNA, the CDR3 is TGTGCCAGCAGTCGTGAACGCACTGAAGCTTTCTTT.

About this clone: Other DNA sequences within the sample encode an identical CDR3. The V call is TRBV9, the J call TRBJ2-7; 14 bases line up with TRBD2. Per germline, CDR1 SGDLS and CDR2 YYNGEE. The CDR3 runs 16 residues. The V gene end was trimmed by 3 bases and the J gene end by 2 bases; junction bases not matched to a gene: 4. CDR3 sequence (DNA): TGTGCCAGCAGCGCCGGGGGACTAGCGGGGGCCTACGAGCAGTACTTC. Translating gives CASSAGGLAGAYEQYF.

The chain links TRBV7-2 to TRBJ2-3; D is unclear. Trimming pared 6 bases from V and 6 bases from J, leaving 13 bases between. Germline V CDR1 and CDR2: SGHTA, FQGNSA. The CDR3 loop spans 13 amino acids. CDR3 nucleotide sequence: TGTGCCAGCAGAAGACAAGGATTTGATACGCAGTATTTT. Protein: CASRRQGFDTQYF.

This sequence joins TRBV7-9 and TRBJ1-2, with no clear D. Trimming took 3 bases from V and 3 from J, leaving 11 bases between them. In germline, CDR1 is SEHNR, CDR2 FQNEAQ (reference sequence). CDR3 length equals 14 residues. In DNA, the CDR3 is TGTGCCAGCAGCTTGAACAGCGGCCACTATGGCTACACCTTC. It codes for CASSLNSGHYGYTF.

The chain combines TRBV6-6 with TRBJ2-5; perhaps D is TRBD1 or TRBD2 (6 bases each). The CDR3 is 16 amino acids. Germline CDR1 reads MNHNY; CDR2 reads SVGAGI (reference sequence). With 5 bases removed from V and 5 bases from J, the gap between germline ends came to 21 bases. CDR3 sequence reads: CASSASGGPPVETQYF. For the CDR3, the DNA is TGTGCCAGCAGTGCCTCTGGGGGGCCCCCGGTTGAGACCCAGTACTTC.

This chain uses TRBV7-2 with TRBJ2-7, with 9 bases identical to TRBD1. The germline V gene has CDR1 SGHTA and CDR2 FQGNSA. This CDR3 has 15 residues. V gave up 4 bases and J gave up 3 bases; unmatched junction bases: 7. In DNA form, the CDR3 reads TGTGCCAGCAGCTCCGACAGGGGGACTGTCTACGAGCAGTACTTC. It codes for CASSSDRGTVYEQYF.

This sequence joins TRBV7-2 and TRBJ1-3; no clear D gene. CDR3 length: 16 amino acids. With 1 base removed from V and 0 bases from J, the gap between germline ends came to 10 bases. Germline CDR1 SGHTA, CDR2 FQGNSA. CDR3 DNA: TGTGCCAGCAGCTTAGATCGGGCATACTCTGGAAACACCATATATTTT. Residues: CASSLDRAYSGNTIYF.

This clone was observed a single time. The gene calls are TRBV6-6 and TRBJ2-7; D may be TRBD1 or TRBD2 (5 bases each). This CDR3 spans 14 amino acids. Trimming took 0 bases from V and 6 from J, leaving 12 bases between them. Germline CDR1 and CDR2: MNHNY and SVGAGI (reference sequence). CDR3 region: CASSYSVSGTEQYF. In DNA, the CDR3 is TGTGCCAGCAGTTACTCTGTTTCGGGGACCGAGCAGTACTTC.

The gene calls are TRBV7-2 and TRBJ2-2; 7 bases align to TRBD1. CDR1 is SGHTA, CDR2 FQGNSA, per germline. CDR3 length equals 16 residues. Unmatched junction bases numbered 5, after V lost 4 bases and J lost 0 bases. As DNA, the CDR3 is TGTGCCAGCAGCTGGTTCGGGACAGCGAACACCGGGGAGCTGTTTTTT. This sequence encodes CASSWFGTANTGELFF. The entire variable domain, with the rest obtained from reference TRBV7-2 and TRBJ2-2, is as follows: GAGVSQSPSNKVTEKGKDVELRCDPISGHTALYWYRQSLGQGLEFLIYFQGNSAPDKSGLPSDRFSAERTGGSVSTLTIQRTQQEDSAVYLCASSWFGTANTGELFFGEGSRLTVL.